One sample yielded the 3 T cell receptor beta chains listed below, sequenced in a study of shared clonotypes between healthy human individuals. The protocol was immunoSEQ multiplex PCR, while the TCRdb copy is restricted to in-frame clones and leaves out a portion. The table records roughly 2.4 million clones, almost 96% of them present only once. Specimen: naive CD4+ T cells sorted from blood. The subset was: CD45RA+ positively selected. The source of these receptors is a young man in good health.

Points on this clone: The identical CDR3 is also encoded by other nucleotide sequences in the sample. The chain is built from TRBV7-9 and TRBJ1-1, with 8 bases aligning to TRBD1. Germline V lookup: CDR1 SEHNR, CDR2 FQNEAQ (reference sequence). The CDR3 is 13 residues long. V lost 5 bases to trimming and J lost 4 bases; unmatched junction nucleotides: 3. The CDR3 is CASSRTGGTEAFF. The CDR3 nucleotides are TGTGCCAGCAGCCGTACAGGGGGCACTGAAGCTTTCTTT.

V usage is TRBV6-1 and J usage is TRBJ2-2; TRBD2 agrees at 8 bases. Per germline, CDR1 MNHNS and CDR2 SASEGT. This CDR3 contains 15 residues. The V segment lost 6 bases and the J segment 4 bases; nucleotides outside the gene matches: 7. The CDR3 DNA reads as TGTGCCAGCAGACTCGAGGCGGGGGGCACCGGGGAGCTGTTTTTT. The encoded protein is CASRLEAGGTGELFF.

The chain uses TRBV28 and TRBJ2-7; 7 bases agree with TRBD2. This CDR3 has 16 amino acids. The germline V gene encodes CDR1 MDHEN and CDR2 SYDVKM. Trimming took 4 bases from V and 6 from J; bases not matched to a gene: 15. The chain's CDR3 is CASSSSSGMSSLEQYF. The DNA for the CDR3 is TGTGCCAGCAGTTCGAGCAGCGGGATGTCGTCCCTCGAGCAGTACTTC.